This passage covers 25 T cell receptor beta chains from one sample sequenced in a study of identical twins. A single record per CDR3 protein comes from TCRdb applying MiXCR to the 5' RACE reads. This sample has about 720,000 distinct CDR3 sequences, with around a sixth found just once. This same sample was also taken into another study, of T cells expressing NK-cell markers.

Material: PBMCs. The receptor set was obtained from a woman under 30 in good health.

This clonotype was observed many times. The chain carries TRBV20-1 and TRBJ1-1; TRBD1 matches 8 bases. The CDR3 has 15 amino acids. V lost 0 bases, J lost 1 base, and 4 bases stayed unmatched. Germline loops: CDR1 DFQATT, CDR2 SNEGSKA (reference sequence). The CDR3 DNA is TGCAGTGCTAGAGATCGCCAGGGGGCGAACACTGAAGCTTTCTTT. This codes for CSARDRQGANTEAFF.

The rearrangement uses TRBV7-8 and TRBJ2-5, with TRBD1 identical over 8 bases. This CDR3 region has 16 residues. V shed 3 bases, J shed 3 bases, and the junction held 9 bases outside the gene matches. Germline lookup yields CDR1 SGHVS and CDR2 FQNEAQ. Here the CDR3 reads CASSLPSRGREETQYF. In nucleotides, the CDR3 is TGTGCCAGCAGCTTGCCTTCCAGGGGGCGGGAAGAGACCCAGTACTTC.

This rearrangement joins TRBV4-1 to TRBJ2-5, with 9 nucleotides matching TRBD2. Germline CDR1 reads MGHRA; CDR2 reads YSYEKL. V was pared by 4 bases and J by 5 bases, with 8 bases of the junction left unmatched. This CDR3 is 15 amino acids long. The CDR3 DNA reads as TGCGCCAGCAGCCCAGATAGCGGGAGTTTCGAGACCCAGTACTTC. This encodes CASSPDSGSFETQYF.

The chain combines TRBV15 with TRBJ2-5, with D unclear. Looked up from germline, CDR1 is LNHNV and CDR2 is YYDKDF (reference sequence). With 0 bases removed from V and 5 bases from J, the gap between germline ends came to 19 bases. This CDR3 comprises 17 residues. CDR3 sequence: CATSRDKRSGVLETQYF. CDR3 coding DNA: TGTGCCACCAGCAGAGATAAGAGGTCGGGCGTTCTGGAGACCCAGTACTTC.

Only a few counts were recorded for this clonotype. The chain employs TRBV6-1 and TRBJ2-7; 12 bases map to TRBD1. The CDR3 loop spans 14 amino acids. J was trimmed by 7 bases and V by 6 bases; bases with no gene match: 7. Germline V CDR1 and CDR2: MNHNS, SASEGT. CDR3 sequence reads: CASRPGQGAGEQYF. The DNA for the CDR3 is TGTGCCAGCAGGCCGGGACAGGGGGCGGGTGAGCAGTACTTC.

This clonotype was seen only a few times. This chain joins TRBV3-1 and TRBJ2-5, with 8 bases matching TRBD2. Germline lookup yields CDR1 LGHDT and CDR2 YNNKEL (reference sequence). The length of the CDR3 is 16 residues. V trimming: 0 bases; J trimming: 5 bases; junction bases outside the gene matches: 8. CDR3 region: CASSQDQAGAWETQYF. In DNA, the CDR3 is TGTGCCAGCAGCCAAGATCAAGCGGGAGCGTGGGAGACCCAGTACTTC.

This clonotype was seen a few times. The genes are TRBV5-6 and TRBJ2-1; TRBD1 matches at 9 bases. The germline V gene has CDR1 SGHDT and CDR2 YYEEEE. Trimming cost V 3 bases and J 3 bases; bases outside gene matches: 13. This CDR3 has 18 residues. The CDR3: CASSSSRDRVLLYNEQFF. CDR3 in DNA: TGTGCCAGCAGCTCGTCCCGGGACAGGGTACTTCTCTACAATGAGCAGTTCTTC.

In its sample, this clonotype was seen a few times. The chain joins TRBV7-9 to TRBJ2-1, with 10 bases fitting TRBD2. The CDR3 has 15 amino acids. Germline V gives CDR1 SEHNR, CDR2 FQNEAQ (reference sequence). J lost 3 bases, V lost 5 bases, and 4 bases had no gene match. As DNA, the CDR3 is TGTGCCAGCAGCAGTAGCGGGAGGTTCTACAATGAGCAGTTCTTC. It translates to CASSSSGRFYNEQFF. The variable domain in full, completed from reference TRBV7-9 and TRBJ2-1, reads DTGVSQNPRHKITKRGQNVTFRCDPISEHNRLYWYRQTLGQGPEFLTYFQNEAQLEKSRLLSDRFSAERPKGSFSTLEIQRTEQGDSAMYLCASSSSGRFYNEQFFGPGTRLTVL.

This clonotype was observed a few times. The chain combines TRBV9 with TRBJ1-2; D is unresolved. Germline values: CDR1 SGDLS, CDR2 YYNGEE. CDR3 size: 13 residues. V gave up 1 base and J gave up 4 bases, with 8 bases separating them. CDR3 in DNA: TGTGCCAGCAGCGTATTGACGGGCTATGGCTACACCTTC. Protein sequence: CASSVLTGYGYTF.

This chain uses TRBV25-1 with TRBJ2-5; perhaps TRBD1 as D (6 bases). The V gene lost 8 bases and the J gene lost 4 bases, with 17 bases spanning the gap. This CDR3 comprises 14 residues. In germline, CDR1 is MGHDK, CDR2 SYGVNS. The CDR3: CASSLLRTVETQYF. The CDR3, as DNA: TGTGCCAGCTCCTTACTTCGGACAGTAGAGACCCAGTACTTC.

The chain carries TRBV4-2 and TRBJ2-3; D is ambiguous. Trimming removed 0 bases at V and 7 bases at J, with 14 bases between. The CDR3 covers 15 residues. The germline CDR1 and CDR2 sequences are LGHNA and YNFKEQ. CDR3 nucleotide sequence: TGTGCCAGCAGCCAAGATCGAAGCCCCCTCAATACGCAGTATTTT. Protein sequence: CASSQDRSPLNTQYF.

CDR3 residues: CASGLASTDTQYF. The DNA for the CDR3 is TGTGCCAGCGGTTTAGCGAGCACAGATACGCAGTATTTT. This chain joins TRBV7-2 and TRBJ2-3; D might be TRBD2 (5 bases). V lost 8 bases to trimming and J lost 0 bases, with 9 bases between them. This CDR3 is 13 amino acids long. Germline V CDR1 and CDR2: SGHTA, FQGNSA.

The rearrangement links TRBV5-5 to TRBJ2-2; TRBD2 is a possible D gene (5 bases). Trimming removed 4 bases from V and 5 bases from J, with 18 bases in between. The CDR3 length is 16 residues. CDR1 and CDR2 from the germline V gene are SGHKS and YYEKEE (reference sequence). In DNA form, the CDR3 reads TGTGCCAGCAGCCAGTACTTAGCGTCCACGACCGGGGAGCTGTTTTTT. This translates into CASSQYLASTTGELFF.

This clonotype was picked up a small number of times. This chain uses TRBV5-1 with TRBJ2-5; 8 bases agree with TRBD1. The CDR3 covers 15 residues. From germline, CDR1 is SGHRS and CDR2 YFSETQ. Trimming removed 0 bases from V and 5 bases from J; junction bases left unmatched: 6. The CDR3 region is CASSLALGQGETQYF. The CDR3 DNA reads TGCGCCAGCAGCTTGGCCCTCGGACAGGGCGAGACCCAGTACTTC.

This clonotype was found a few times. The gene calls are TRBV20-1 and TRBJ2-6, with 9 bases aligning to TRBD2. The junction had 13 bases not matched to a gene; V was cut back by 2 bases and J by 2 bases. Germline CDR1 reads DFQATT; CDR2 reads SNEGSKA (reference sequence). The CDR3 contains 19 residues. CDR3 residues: CSARRSLPAGGTGANVLTF. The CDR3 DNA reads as TGCAGTGCTAGAAGGAGTCTCCCAGCGGGGGGAACTGGGGCCAACGTCCTGACTTTC.

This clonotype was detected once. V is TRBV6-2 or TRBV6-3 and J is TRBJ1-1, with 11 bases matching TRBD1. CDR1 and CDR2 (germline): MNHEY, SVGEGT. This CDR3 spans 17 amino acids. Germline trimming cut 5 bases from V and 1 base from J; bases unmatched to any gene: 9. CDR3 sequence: CASSHRTGGWGNTEAFF. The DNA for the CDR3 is TGTGCCAGCAGTCACAGGACAGGGGGCTGGGGGAACACTGAAGCTTTCTTT.

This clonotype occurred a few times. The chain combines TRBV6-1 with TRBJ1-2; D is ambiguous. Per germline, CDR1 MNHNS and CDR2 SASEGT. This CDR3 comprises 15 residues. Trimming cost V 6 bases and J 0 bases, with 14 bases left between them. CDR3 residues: CASRRAGLTNYGYTF. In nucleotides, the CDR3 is TGTGCCAGCAGGCGGGCGGGCCTAACTAACTATGGCTACACCTTC.

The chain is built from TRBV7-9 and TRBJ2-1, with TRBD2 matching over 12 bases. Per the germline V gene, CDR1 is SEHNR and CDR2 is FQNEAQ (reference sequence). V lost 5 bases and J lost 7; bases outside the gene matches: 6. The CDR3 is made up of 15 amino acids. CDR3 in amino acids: CASSDTTSGRNEQFF. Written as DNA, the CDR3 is TGTGCCAGCAGCGATACGACTAGCGGGAGAAATGAGCAGTTCTTC.

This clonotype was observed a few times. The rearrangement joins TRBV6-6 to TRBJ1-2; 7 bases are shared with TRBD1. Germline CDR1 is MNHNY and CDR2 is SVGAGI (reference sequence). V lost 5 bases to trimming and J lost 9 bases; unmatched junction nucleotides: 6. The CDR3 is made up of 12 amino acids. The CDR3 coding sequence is TGTGCCAGCAGTGGAGGACAGGATAGCTACACCTTC. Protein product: CASSGGQDSYTF.

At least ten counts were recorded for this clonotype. CDR3 sequence reads: CASSLEGGPYGYTF. CDR3 in DNA: TGCGCCAGCAGCTTGGAAGGCGGGCCCTATGGCTACACCTTC. V usage is TRBV5-1 and J usage is TRBJ1-2; D is ambiguous. Germline V gene lookup returns CDR1 SGHRS and CDR2 YFSETQ. Trimming pared 0 bases from V and 4 bases from J, leaving 10 bases between. This CDR3 contains 14 residues.

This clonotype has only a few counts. The CDR3 loop reads CASSRNREEAFF. CDR3 nucleotide sequence: TGTGCCAGCAGCCGGAATAGGGAAGAAGCTTTCTTT. The rearrangement links TRBV7-6 to TRBJ1-1; D not resolved. The germline V gene encodes CDR1 SGHVS and CDR2 FNYEAQ. The CDR3 spans 12 residues. V was trimmed by 5 bases and J by 8 bases, leaving 12 bases between them.

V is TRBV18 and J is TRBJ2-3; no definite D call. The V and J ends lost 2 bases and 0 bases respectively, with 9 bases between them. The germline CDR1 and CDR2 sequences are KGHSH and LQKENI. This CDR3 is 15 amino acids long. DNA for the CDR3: TGTGCCAGCTCACCAACACGGCATAGCACAGATACGCAGTATTTT. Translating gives CASSPTRHSTDTQYF.

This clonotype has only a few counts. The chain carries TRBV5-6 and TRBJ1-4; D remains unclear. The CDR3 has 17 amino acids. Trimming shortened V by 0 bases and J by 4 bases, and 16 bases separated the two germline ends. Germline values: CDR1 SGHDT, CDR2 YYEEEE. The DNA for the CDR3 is TGTGCCAGCAGCTTGGAGGCGAGACGGAGGGATAATGAAAAACTGTTTTTT. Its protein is CASSLEARRRDNEKLFF.

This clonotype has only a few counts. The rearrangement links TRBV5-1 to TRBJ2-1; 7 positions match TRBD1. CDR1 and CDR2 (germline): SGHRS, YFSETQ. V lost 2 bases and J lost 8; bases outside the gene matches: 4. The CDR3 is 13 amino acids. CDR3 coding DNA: TGCGCCAGCAGCTTTCTCGACAGGGATGAGCAGTTCTTC. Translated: CASSFLDRDEQFF.

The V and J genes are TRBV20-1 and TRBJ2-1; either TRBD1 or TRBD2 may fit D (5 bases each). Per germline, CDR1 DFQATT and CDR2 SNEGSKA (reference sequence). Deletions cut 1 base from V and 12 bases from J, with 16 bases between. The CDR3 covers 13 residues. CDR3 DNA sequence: TGCAGTGCTAGAGTTCCCGGGGCTAACGTGCAGTTCTTC. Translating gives CSARVPGANVQFF.